This is a list of T cell receptor beta chains from one sample in a study of T cells after yellow fever vaccination. One entry per CDR3 protein, called by TCRdb with MiXCR from the 5' RACE reads. The data contain tens of thousands of distinct CDR3 sequences, 5.5% to 8% of them singletons. The sequences come from PBMCs, either bulk or a sorted T-cell subset (CD4+, CD8+, memory, or dextramer-sorted; not recorded which), collected on the day of the yellow fever booster vaccination. The receptor source for this set is a young man who received the YFV17D yellow fever vaccine. Both conserved end residues are part of each CDR3. Each record gives: D gene, V gene, J gene, CDR3 protein. The D gene is left open where the match is weak.

D gene: NA
V gene: TRBV7-8
J gene: TRBJ1-5
CDR3 protein: CASSLREGSQPQHF

D gene: NA
V gene: TRBV7-2
J gene: TRBJ2-7
CDR3 protein: CASSLAVSYEQYF

D gene: NA
V gene: TRBV27
J gene: TRBJ2-3
CDR3 protein: CASSSEADTQYF

D gene: NA
V gene: TRBV4-3
J gene: TRBJ2-7
CDR3 protein: CASSRVAQSHYEQYF

D gene: NA
V gene: TRBV5-6
J gene: TRBJ1-6
CDR3 protein: CASTLRGNNSPLHF

D gene: TRBD2
V gene: TRBV30
J gene: TRBJ2-1
CDR3 protein: CAWSVLGAGGGNEQFF

D gene: NA
V gene: TRBV15
J gene: TRBJ2-5
CDR3 protein: CATSRDLIAQETQYF

D gene: NA
V gene: TRBV5-5
J gene: TRBJ1-1
CDR3 protein: CASSLRTAYTEAFF

D gene: TRBD2
V gene: TRBV20-1
J gene: TRBJ2-3
CDR3 protein: CSASLAGGADTQYF

D gene: NA
V gene: TRBV5-4
J gene: TRBJ2-5
CDR3 protein: CASSRRGNQETQYF

D gene: NA
V gene: TRBV28
J gene: TRBJ2-7
CDR3 protein: CASSLEAYEQYF